These 20 T cell receptor beta chains were all obtained from the same sample, sequenced in a study of blood T cell repertoires in COVID-19 (dated by TCRdb to 2020 to 2021). Libraries came from the immunoSEQ multiplex PCR assay. Not all clones reach the TCRdb copy of this immuneACCESS table, which keeps in-frame sequences only. Checked studies attribute under half of the gap to unresolved V genes and leave the rest unexplained. Within this sample are 300,000 to 350,000 clones, with approximately 91% of them counted one time only. Just over 1% of the sample rests with the top ten. Sequenced: PBMCs or T cells enriched from blood (not recorded which). The receptors shown here come from a woman aged 30 to 39 who had been exposed to COVID-19.

This chain uses TRBV9 with TRBJ2-1; tentatively, D is TRBD1 (6 bases). Germline lookup yields CDR1 SGDLS and CDR2 YYNGEE. V lost 4 bases and J 4 bases, leaving 15 bases between the germline ends. The CDR3 sequence is 15 residues long. The DNA for the CDR3 is TGTGCCAGCAGCATATCCGGGACACCTTACAATGAGCAGTTCTTC. The encoded protein is CASSISGTPYNEQFF.

This clone was detected only once. The chain couples TRBV3-1 (or the pseudogene TRBV3-2) to TRBJ2-1; 7 positions agree with TRBD2. Germline trimming cut 5 bases from V and 7 bases from J; bases unmatched to any gene: 8. Germline V gene data show CDR1 as LGHDT and CDR2 as YNNKEL (reference sequence). The CDR3 loop spans 14 amino acids. The CDR3 here is CASSGRGRANEQFF. The CDR3 nucleotides are TGTGCCAGCAGCGGACGGGGGAGGGCTAATGAGCAGTTCTTC.

The genes are TRBV20-1 and TRBJ1-1; a possible D gene is TRBD1 (6 bases). Trimming took 7 bases from V and 1 from J, leaving 7 bases between them. The CDR3 spans 11 residues. Germline CDR1 DFQATT, CDR2 SNEGSKA (reference sequence). CDR3 protein: CSGTANTEAFF. In DNA form, the CDR3 reads TGCAGTGGGACAGCGAACACTGAAGCTTTCTTT.

The rearrangement uses TRBV27 and TRBJ1-5; 9 nucleotides line up with TRBD1. The CDR3 length is 17 residues. The V gene's germline CDR1 is MNHEY and CDR2 SMNVEV (reference sequence). V lost 3 bases and J lost 0; bases outside the gene matches: 6. CDR3 nucleotide sequence: TGTGCCAGCAGTTTGGGACAGGGCCACTATAGCAATCAGCCCCAGCATTTT. Protein product: CASSLGQGHYSNQPQHF.

The chain combines TRBV11-2 with TRBJ2-1, with 7 positions matching TRBD2. Germline CDR1 and CDR2: SGHAT and FQNNGV. V gave up 0 bases and J gave up 0 bases; unmatched junction bases: 5. The CDR3 spans 17 residues. The CDR3 DNA follows: TGTGCCAGCAGCTTAGATCGCGGGAGAAGCTCCTACAATGAGCAGTTCTTC. Translated, it gives CASSLDRGRSSYNEQFF.

The chain couples TRBV3-1 (or the pseudogene TRBV3-2) to TRBJ1-5; 10 nucleotides agree with TRBD1. The CDR3 is 17 amino acids. V gave up 0 bases and J gave up 9 bases; unmatched junction bases: 11. CDR1 is LGHDT, CDR2 YNNKEL, per germline (reference sequence). This chain's CDR3 is CASSQEILGTGVRPQHF. Here the CDR3 DNA reads TGTGCCAGCAGCCAAGAAATTCTGGGGACAGGGGTGAGGCCCCAGCATTTT.

This chain links TRBV5-5 with TRBJ2-1, with TRBD2 matching 8 bases. V dropped 3 bases and J dropped 6; count of bases not matched to a gene: 8. Germline loops: CDR1 SGHKS, CDR2 YYEKEE (reference sequence). CDR3 size: 15 residues. In nucleotides, the CDR3 is TGTGCCAGCAGCTCACTAGCGGCACTTTCCAATGAGCAGTTCTTC. Protein product: CASSSLAALSNEQFF. The full variable domain, in which reference TRBV5-5 and TRBJ2-1 provide the parts outside the CDR3, is DAGVTQSPTHLIKTRGQQVTLRCSPISGHKSVSWYQQVLGQGPQFIFQYYEKEERGRGNFPDRFSARQFPNYSSELNVNALLLGDSALYLCASSSLAALSNEQFFGPGTRLTVL.

The chain recombines TRBV30 with TRBJ1-3, with 7 bases matching TRBD1. With 2 bases clipped from V and 0 bases from J, the junction kept 7 bases outside the gene matches. The CDR3 sequence is 16 residues long. CDR1 is GTSNPN and CDR2 is SVGIG in the germline V gene (reference sequence). The CDR3 DNA is TGTGCCTGGAGTACGACAGGGACCTTCTCTGGAAACACCATATATTTT. It codes for CAWSTTGTFSGNTIYF.

The chain recombines TRBV28 with TRBJ2-3, with 15 bases identical to TRBD2. The CDR3 totals 17 residues. Germline CDR1 reads MDHEN; CDR2 reads SYDVKM. Trimming cost V 5 bases and J 4 bases; bases outside gene matches: 7. Written as DNA, the CDR3 is TGTGCCAGCAGTCCCCCGGGACTAGCGGGAGGTCCAGATACGCAGTATTTT. The encoded protein is CASSPPGLAGGPDTQYF. The variable domain in full, with the rest retrieved from reference TRBV28 and TRBJ2-3, is DVKVTQSSRYLVKRTGEKVFLECVQDMDHENMFWYRQDPGLGLRLIYFSYDVKMKEKGDIPEGYSVSREKKERFSLILESASTNQTSMYLCASSPPGLAGGPDTQYFGPGTRLTVL.

The rearrangement joins TRBV28 to TRBJ1-5; TRBD1 agrees at 7 bases. V lost 8 bases, J lost 5 bases, and 12 bases stayed unmatched. Germline V gives CDR1 MDHEN, CDR2 SYDVKM. This CDR3 region has 15 residues. The CDR3 bases are TGTGCCAGCTGCCCTGAGACAGGGTACGATCAGCCCCAGCATTTT. This translates into CASCPETGYDQPQHF.

V is TRBV5-4 and J is TRBJ2-5; possible D gene TRBD2, 6 bases. V dropped 1 base and J dropped 4 bases, with 14 bases sitting between them. The CDR3 consists of 15 residues. Germline assignment: CDR1 SGHNT and CDR2 YYREEE (reference sequence). CDR3 residues: CASSLIGTLTETQYF. DNA for the CDR3: TGTGCCAGCAGCTTGATTGGGACTCTCACAGAGACCCAGTACTTC. The full variable domain, in which reference TRBV5-4 and TRBJ2-5 provide the parts outside the CDR3, is ETGVTQSPTHLIKTRGQQVTLRCSSQSGHNTVSWYQQALGQGPQFIFQYYREEENGRGNFPPRFSGLQFPNYSSELNVNALELDDSALYLCASSLIGTLTETQYFGPGTRLLVL.

The chain couples TRBV13 to TRBJ2-6; tentatively, D is TRBD1 (6 bases). Trimming shortened V by 7 bases and J by 4 bases, and 14 bases separated the two germline ends. Germline V gene sequence: CDR1 PRHDT, CDR2 FYEKMQ (reference sequence). CDR3 length equals 15 residues. The CDR3: CASTYRVSGANVLTF. The CDR3 DNA sequence: TGTGCCAGCACTTACAGGGTGTCGGGGGCCAACGTCCTGACTTTC.

The gene calls are TRBV27 and TRBJ2-7, with 10 nucleotides matching TRBD2. This CDR3 spans 16 amino acids. V lost 3 bases, J lost 6 bases, and 11 bases stayed unmatched. Germline V gene sequence: CDR1 MNHEY, CDR2 SMNVEV (reference sequence). CDR3 coding DNA: TGTGCCAGCAGTTTTCTAGCGGGAGTGGGATTTGGCGAGCAGTACTTC. Its protein is CASSFLAGVGFGEQYF.

This clone occurred a few times. The chain combines TRBV28 with TRBJ2-1; a possible D gene is TRBD1 (6 bases). Germline CDR1 reads MDHEN; CDR2 reads SYDVKM. V was shortened by 4 bases and J by 1 base, with 14 bases between the two germline ends. This CDR3 spans 16 amino acids. DNA for the CDR3: TGTGCCAGCAGTTCCGCGGCGACAGGTTCCTACAATGAGCAGTTCTTC. This sequence encodes CASSSAATGSYNEQFF.

V and J are TRBV15 and TRBJ1-4; 7 nucleotides align to TRBD1. Germline-derived CDR1 and CDR2 are LNHNV and YYDKDF (reference sequence). Trimming cost V 0 bases and J 0 bases; bases outside gene matches: 4. This CDR3 region has 17 residues. CDR3 nucleotides: TGTGCCACCAGCAGAGATCTTGGGACAGCAACTAATGAAAAACTGTTTTTT. It encodes CATSRDLGTATNEKLFF.

This chain joins TRBV20-1 and TRBJ1-6, with TRBD1 matching over 10 bases. The CDR3 loop spans 15 amino acids. V dropped 3 bases and J dropped 8; count of bases not matched to a gene: 7. The germline gives CDR1 DFQATT, CDR2 SNEGSKA (reference sequence). CDR3 coding DNA: TGCAGTGCTAGTATAGGCGGGACAGGGGATTCACCCCTCCACTTT. Translating gives CSASIGGTGDSPLHF.

The V call is TRBV5-1, the J call TRBJ1-4; 8 nucleotides agree with TRBD1. This CDR3 has 17 amino acids. The V gene end was trimmed by 3 bases and the J gene end by 4 bases; junction bases not matched to a gene: 11. Germline CDR1 SGHRS, CDR2 YFSETQ. DNA for the CDR3: TGCGCCAGCAGCTATTCCCCCATTGACAGGGGTAATGAAAAACTGTTTTTT. This codes for CASSYSPIDRGNEKLFF. Based on the CDR3 plus reference TRBV5-1 and TRBJ1-4, the full variable domain is KAGVTQTPRYLIKTRGQQVTLSCSPISGHRSVSWYQQTPGQGLQFLFEYFSETQRNKGNFPGRFSGRQFSNSRSEMNVSTLELGDSALYLCASSYSPIDRGNEKLFFGSGTQLSVL.

This chain links TRBV18 with TRBJ1-1; maybe TRBD1 (5 bases). This CDR3 comprises 13 residues. The germline gives CDR1 KGHSH, CDR2 LQKENI. V was pared by 3 bases and J by 7 bases, with 12 bases between. The CDR3 DNA is TGTGCCAGCTCACCGGGGGAGGTCCATGAAGCTTTCTTT. Protein: CASSPGEVHEAFF.

The chain links TRBV3-1 (or the pseudogene TRBV3-2) to TRBJ2-3; D perhaps matches TRBD2 (5 bases). The CDR3 has 16 amino acids. The V gene lost 3 bases and the J gene lost 1 base, with 14 bases spanning the gap. Germline assignment: CDR1 LGHDT and CDR2 YNNKEL (reference sequence). CDR3 sequence reads: CASSHTPSSRTDTQYF. The CDR3 DNA is TGTGCCAGCAGCCATACTCCTAGCTCACGCACAGATACGCAGTATTTT.

This rearrangement joins TRBV2 to TRBJ1-3, with 8 bases fitting TRBD1. Germline CDR1 is SNHLY and CDR2 is FYNNEI. The CDR3 runs to 14 residues. V was pared by 5 bases and J by 4 bases, with 4 bases of the junction left unmatched. The chain's CDR3 is CASSSGGSGNTIYF. In DNA form, the CDR3 reads TGTGCCAGCAGTTCAGGGGGCTCAGGAAACACCATATATTTT.